One and the same sample provided the 3 T cell receptor beta chains below, sequenced in a study of tumor-infiltrating lymphocytes in primary liver carcinoma. A primer matching the constant region was used to make TCR beta cDNA from 500 to 650 ng of total RNA. ARM-PCR was slightly modified, and three nested multiplex PCR rounds with it gave rise to the TCR beta libraries. Use of TRBV1-TRBV30 forward primers with a C-beta reverse primer characterized the first two PCR rounds, which lasted approximately 11 cycles each. TCRdb reanalysed the multiplex PCR reads using MiXCR and keeps one entry per CDR3 protein. The sample consists of 110,000 or so distinct CDR3 sequences, roughly 80% of them appearing once. For each extraction, RNA and DNA were obtained together from approximately 20-30 mg of unsorted bulk tissue. The sequenced material came from liver tumor tissue from sampling region 3. Indicated subset: tumor region T3, left-lateral pole. The receptors shown here come from a man in his forties with primary liver carcinoma and hepatitis B virus infection.

J is TRBJ2-7 and V is TRBV11-2; a possible D gene is TRBD2 (5 bases). The CDR3 loop spans 12 amino acids. CDR1 and CDR2 (germline): SGHAT, FQNNGV. CDR3 DNA: TGTGAAAGCAGTCCCGGGGACTACGAGCAGTACTTC. Its protein product is CESSPGDYEQYF.

In its sample, this clonotype is medium-sized. The CDR3 sequence: CASSRGTIGDTQYF. For the CDR3, the DNA is TGTGCCAGCAGTCGGGGGACTATCGGAGATACGCAGTATTTT. The chain carries TRBV5-4 and TRBJ2-3; 7 positions agree with TRBD2. The V segment lost 5 bases and the J segment 5 bases; nucleotides outside the gene matches: 8. Germline V gene lookup returns CDR1 SGHNT and CDR2 YYREEE (reference sequence). This CDR3 region has 14 residues.

With respect to this clonotype: A read error may account for a junction end that differs from germline. This chain connects TRBV7-8 to TRBJ2-3; possibly TRBD1 for D (8 bases). Germline V CDR1 and CDR2: SGHVS, FQNEAQ. This CDR3 spans 16 amino acids. CDR3 coding DNA: TGTGCCAGCAGCCCAACAGGGGGGGGATATTCGGATACGCGGCATTTC. Amino acids: CASSPTGGGYSDTRHF.